One and the same sample provided the 15 T cell receptor beta chains below, sequenced in a study of T-cell reconstitution after alpha-beta-depleted transplantation in children. As it was prepared, the TCRbeta library received unique molecular identifiers. TCRdb called the PCR reads again in MiXCR, with one record for every CDR3 protein. The table records roughly 220,000 distinct CDR3 sequences, around 8.9% of them present only once. The sample was PBMCs from the stem cell graft donor, taken from the stem cell graft. The origin of the receptors is a human donor who donated a stem cell graft to a child with SCID.

Many counts were recorded for this clonotype. This chain links TRBV20-1 with TRBJ1-6; D not resolved. CDR3 length: 12 residues. V lost 1 base and J 13 bases, leaving 11 bases between the germline ends. Per the germline V gene, CDR1 is DFQATT and CDR2 is SNEGSKA (reference sequence). CDR3 sequence reads: CSARAPSGPLHF. The CDR3 coding sequence is TGCAGTGCTAGAGCTCCGTCCGGCCCCCTCCACTTT.

This clonotype has a count of ten or more. The chain employs TRBV6-2 or TRBV6-3 and TRBJ2-1; TRBD1 agrees at 9 bases. Trimming at V came to 7 bases and at J to 6 bases, leaving 10 bases not matched to a gene. The CDR3 is 15 residues long. Germline V CDR1 and CDR2: MNHEY, SVGEGT. The CDR3 region is CASTFRDREANEQFF. The CDR3 coding sequence is TGTGCCAGCACCTTCCGGGACAGGGAAGCCAATGAGCAGTTCTTC.

This clonotype was seen many times. V usage is TRBV9 and J usage is TRBJ2-3; 9 positions agree with TRBD2. This CDR3 region has 15 residues. V lost 0 bases to trimming and J lost 4 bases; unmatched junction nucleotides: 3. Germline CDR1 reads SGDLS; CDR2 reads YYNGEE. This chain's CDR3 is CASSVVPSGADTQYF. The CDR3, as DNA: TGTGCCAGCAGCGTAGTGCCTAGCGGGGCAGATACGCAGTATTTT. The full variable domain, completed using reference TRBV9 and TRBJ2-3, is DSGVTQTPKHLITATGQRVTLRCSPRSGDLSVYWYQQSLDQGLQFLIQYYNGEERAKGNILERFSAQQFPDLHSELNLSSLELGDSALYFCASSVVPSGADTQYFGPGTRLTVL.

CDR3 bases: TGTGCCAGCAGTTTGCGGGAGAGCGGTAATTCACCCCTCCACTTT. It translates to CASSLRESGNSPLHF. This chain uses TRBV27 with TRBJ1-6; D is uncertain. Germline V gene lookup returns CDR1 MNHEY and CDR2 SMNVEV (reference sequence). The CDR3 is 15 amino acids. Trimming took 3 bases from V and 6 from J, leaving 12 bases between them.

The rearrangement links TRBV4-2 to TRBJ1-2; D might be TRBD1 (5 bases). Germline assignment: CDR1 LGHNA and CDR2 YNFKEQ. Trimming cost V 4 bases and J 6 bases, with 18 bases left between them. The length of the CDR3 is 15 residues. As DNA, the CDR3 is TGTGCCAGCAGCCGGGGGAGGAGTTTTTCAGATGGCTACACCTTC. Its protein product is CASSRGRSFSDGYTF.

A word on this clonotype: A read error may explain this, as a much larger clone is one base away. The chain carries TRBV5-1 and TRBJ1-2; D not resolved. Germline loops: CDR1 SGHRS, CDR2 YFSETQ. The CDR3 is 13 residues long. The CDR3 is CASSFALNYGDTF. The CDR3 DNA reads TGCGCCAGCAGCTTCGCCTTAAACTATGGCGACACCTTC.

This clonotype was seen ten or more times. The genes are TRBV5-1 and TRBJ1-1; unclear D gene. The ends were cut back, 1 base at V and 2 bases at J, with 9 bases in the middle. Germline CDR1 is SGHRS and CDR2 is YFSETQ. This CDR3 is 14 amino acids long. The CDR3 bases are TGCGCCAGCAGCTTGAACACCCTTAACACTGAAGCTTTCTTT. Amino acid sequence: CASSLNTLNTEAFF.

V and J are TRBV11-1 and TRBJ2-3; D not resolved. V lost 4 bases, J lost 0 bases, and 8 bases lay in between. CDR1 and CDR2 from the germline V gene are SGHAT and FQDESV (reference sequence). The length of the CDR3 is 14 residues. CDR3 in amino acids: CASSSRVSTDTQYF. CDR3 bases: TGTGCCAGCAGCTCCCGGGTTAGCACAGATACGCAGTATTTT.

This clonotype was observed at least ten times. Here the CDR3 reads CASSSGPWYVEQYF. For the CDR3, the DNA is TGTGCCAGCAGCTCCGGTCCCTGGTATGTAGAGCAGTACTTC. The chain employs TRBV12-3 or TRBV12-4 and TRBJ2-7; D remains unclear. Trimming took 6 bases from V and 7 from J, leaving 19 bases between them. This CDR3 spans 14 amino acids.

This clonotype was detected many times. The DNA for the CDR3 is TGTGCCAGCAGCACACGGGACAGGAGTCACTACGAGCAGTACTTC. Protein sequence: CASSTRDRSHYEQYF. The chain combines TRBV7-2 with TRBJ2-7; 8 bases align to TRBD1. V lost 5 bases, J lost 3 bases, and 9 bases stayed unmatched. Per the germline V gene, CDR1 is SGHTA and CDR2 is FQGNSA. The CDR3 totals 15 residues.

The table lists this clonotype with many counts. J is TRBJ2-5 and V is TRBV7-2; TRBD2 matches at 12 bases. The germline V gene encodes CDR1 SGHTA and CDR2 FQGNSA. Trimming cost V 5 bases and J 5 bases; bases outside gene matches: 9. CDR3 length equals 16 residues. CDR3 coding DNA: TGTGCCAGCAGCCCCGAACTAGCGGGGGGCTGGGAGACCCAGTACTTC. As protein: CASSPELAGGWETQYF.

At least ten counts were recorded for this clonotype. The V gene is TRBV5-1, the J gene TRBJ1-1; weak D call: TRBD1 (6 bases). This CDR3 comprises 17 residues. V was trimmed by 1 base and J by 8 bases, leaving 24 bases between them. Germline V lookup: CDR1 SGHRS, CDR2 YFSETQ. CDR3 protein: CASSLTRQGIHPGEAFF. The CDR3 DNA reads as TGCGCCAGCAGCTTGACCCGGCAGGGGATTCACCCGGGGGAAGCTTTCTTT.

This clonotype was seen many times. This rearrangement joins TRBV20-1 to TRBJ1-1; D possibly corresponds to TRBD1 (6 bases). V was trimmed by 6 bases and J by 1 base, leaving 15 bases between them. CDR1 and CDR2 from the germline V gene are DFQATT and SNEGSKA (reference sequence). The CDR3 is 14 residues long. In DNA form, the CDR3 reads TGCAGTGCCCTGACAGGTTTATCGAACACTGAAGCTTTCTTT. It is translated as CSALTGLSNTEAFF.

J is TRBJ2-5 and V is TRBV5-1; D is perhaps TRBD1 or TRBD2 (5 bases each). The germline V gene has CDR1 SGHRS and CDR2 YFSETQ. CDR3 length equals 13 residues. Trimming took 4 bases from V and 2 from J, leaving 9 bases between them. CDR3 DNA: TGCGCCAGCAGCGGGGACGTTCAAGAGACCCAGTACTTC. Translation gives CASSGDVQETQYF.

In this sample, this clonotype turned up many times. The chain couples TRBV20-1 to TRBJ1-4, with unresolved D. The V gene's germline CDR1 is DFQATT and CDR2 SNEGSKA (reference sequence). The V end was cut by 5 bases, the J end by 5 bases, with 9 bases between. This CDR3 spans 12 amino acids. CDR3 loop: CSAGDWNEKLFF. CDR3 nucleotides: TGCAGTGCTGGCGACTGGAATGAAAAACTGTTTTTT.